Sequencing of this T cell receptor (beta chain) was carried out in a study of blood T cells in healthy people across ages. Regarding the study as a whole: While age rose, TCR beta diversity per million T cells dropped in a roughly linear way. Relative to aged donors, long-lived donors carried more naive CD4+ cells and displayed higher diversity.

About this clonotype itself: Its matching antigen is unknown.

CDR1 is MNHNS and CDR2 is SASEGT in the germline V gene. CDR3 size: 15 residues. Between the trimmed V and J ends, which lost 0 bases and 2 bases, there was a span of 11 bases. A sample-barcoded 5' primer and a J-beta primer mix were used in a second PCR of about 7 to 11 cycles. TCRdb re-called the 5' RACE reads with MiXCR, one entry per CDR3 protein. The sample yields over 700,000 distinct CDR3 sequences, around a quarter seen once. The data also belong to a second study, concerning T cells of mothers and their children.

The sequence derives from a boy between 5 and 17 years old in good health. The specimen sequenced was blood. The rearrangement joins TRBV6-1 to TRBJ2-7, with a weak D call TRBD2 (5 bases). DNA of the CDR3: TGTGCCAGCAGTGAAGCGGCTAGCCTGCCCTACGAGCAGTACTTC. It encodes CASSEAASLPYEQYF.